What follows are 13 T cell receptor beta chains derived from one specimen sequenced in a study of CD8+CD57+ T cells in acquired aplastic anemia. TCR beta VDJ and CDR3 were profiled, and genomic DNA was the template. One entry per CDR3 protein, called by TCRdb with MiXCR from the reads. The sample consists of roughly 300,000 distinct CDR3 sequences, around 60% of them appearing once. Sequenced material: sorted CD4+, CD8+, or CD8+CD57+ T cells (not recorded which) from PBMCs. The origin of the receptors is a human donor with severe aplastic anemia or a healthy control (not recorded which).

This clonotype was seen more than once but under ten times. The chain is built from TRBV7-3 and TRBJ2-3, with a weak D call TRBD1 (6 bases). Germline V lookup: CDR1 SGHTA, CDR2 FQGTGA. Trimming took off 5 bases at V and 2 bases at J, with 14 bases between the two ends. This CDR3 is 15 amino acids long. The CDR3 region is CASSQGHLPTDTQYF. The CDR3 bases are TGTGCCAGCAGCCAGGGACACTTACCCACAGATACGCAGTATTTT.

This clonotype was seen a few times. This chain joins TRBV20-1 and TRBJ1-1, with TRBD1 matching over 7 bases. V was pared by 1 base and J by 4 bases, with 6 bases of the junction left unmatched. In germline, CDR1 is DFQATT, CDR2 SNEGSKA (reference sequence). There are 14 residues in the CDR3. CDR3: CSARGGAGGTEAFF. CDR3 coding DNA: TGCAGTGCTAGAGGGGGAGCAGGGGGCACTGAAGCTTTCTTT.

There are many counts of this clonotype. This chain joins TRBV7-9 and TRBJ1-6; 8 bases agree with TRBD1. CDR1 is SEHNR, CDR2 FQNEAQ, per germline (reference sequence). The V gene end was trimmed by 5 bases and the J gene end by 10 bases; junction bases not matched to a gene: 10. The CDR3 length is 15 residues. CDR3 nucleotides: TGTGCCAGCAGCAGCAGACAGGGGTTGGGATCACCCCTCCACTTT. It translates to CASSSRQGLGSPLHF.

This clonotype was seen a handful of times. The chain is built from TRBV6-5 and TRBJ2-7, with 8 bases that match TRBD1. The V gene end was trimmed by 5 bases and the J gene end by 1 base; junction bases not matched to a gene: 4. This CDR3 contains 14 residues. Germline CDR1 reads MNHEY; CDR2 reads SVGAGI. CDR3 in DNA: TGTGCCAGCAGTCTCCGGGACAGGTCCTACGAGCAGTACTTC. Amino acid sequence: CASSLRDRSYEQYF.

This clonotype has a single count. The rearrangement uses TRBV7-9 and TRBJ1-3; a possible D gene is TRBD1 (6 bases). CDR3 length: 15 residues. Trimming left V 3 bases short and J 1 base short, with 10 bases between. Germline CDR1 is SEHNR and CDR2 is FQNEAQ (reference sequence). The CDR3 DNA reads as TGTGCCAGCAGCTTCAGGGGTTCATCTGGAAACACCATATATTTT. Translated: CASSFRGSSGNTIYF.

The V and J genes are TRBV7-2 and TRBJ1-3, with no clear D. Trimming cost V 8 bases and J 0 bases, with 14 bases left between them. Germline V gene data show CDR1 as SGHTA and CDR2 as FQGNSA. The length of the CDR3 is 15 residues. The CDR3 reads CASQNLRISGNTIYF. CDR3 bases: TGTGCCAGCCAGAACCTCCGCATCTCTGGAAACACCATATATTTT.

V usage is TRBV7-2 and J usage is TRBJ2-3; D not certain. Germline values: CDR1 SGHTA, CDR2 FQGNSA. Trimming removed 2 bases from V and 0 bases from J, with 9 bases in between. The length of the CDR3 is 15 residues. This chain's CDR3 is CASSLSPGSTDTQYF. The CDR3 DNA follows: TGTGCCAGCAGCTTATCTCCCGGGAGCACAGATACGCAGTATTTT.

V is TRBV15 and J is TRBJ2-3; D perhaps matches TRBD2 (5 bases). V dropped 3 bases and J dropped 0 bases, with 7 bases sitting between them. Germline V CDR1 and CDR2: LNHNV, YYDKDF (reference sequence). CDR3 length: 14 amino acids. DNA for the CDR3: TGTGCCACCAGCAGGAGGACTAGCACAGATACGCAGTATTTT. Translated: CATSRRTSTDTQYF. Filled out from reference TRBV15 and TRBJ2-3, the complete variable domain reads DAMVIQNPRYQVTQFGKPVTLSCSQTLNHNVMYWYQQKSSQAPKLLFHYYDKDFNNEADTPDNFQSRRPNTSFCFLDIRSPGLGDTAMYLCATSRRTSTDTQYFGPGTRLTVL.

This clonotype was seen many times. The CDR3 DNA sequence: TGTGCCAGCAGTTACGTCTGGCAGAGCTACGAGCAGTACTTC. Its protein product is CASSYVWQSYEQYF. The genes are TRBV6-5 and TRBJ2-7; no definite D call. Deletions cut 2 bases from V and 3 bases from J, with 11 bases between. From germline, CDR1 is MNHEY and CDR2 SVGAGI. The CDR3 extends over 14 amino acids.

This chain connects TRBV20-1 to TRBJ2-3; weak D call: TRBD2 (6 bases). V lost 2 bases and J 1 base, leaving 10 bases between the germline ends. Per germline, CDR1 DFQATT and CDR2 SNEGSKA (reference sequence). The CDR3 covers 14 residues. In nucleotides, the CDR3 is TGCAGTGCTAGATCGTGCGGGGGCACAGATACGCAGTATTTT. Its translation: CSARSCGGTDTQYF.

Turning to this clonotype: One end of the junction is discordant with germline, which a read error may explain. The J gene is TRBJ2-5, the V gene TRBV7-8, with 13 bases fitting TRBD2. CDR1 SGHVS and CDR2 FQNEAQ come from the germline V gene. CDR3 size: 18 residues. CDR3 sequence (DNA): TGTGCCAGCAACTTAGGTCGTCGACTAGCGGGGGGCGAAGAGACCCAGTACTTC. Protein sequence: CASNLGRRLAGGEETQYF.

Remarks on this clonotype: A read error is likely, as this CDR3 ends without the conserved phenylalanine or tryptophan. Because the CDR3's place on the DNA is in doubt, the DNA is left out and the CDR3 is given as listed by TCRdb. J is TRBJ2-7 and V is TRBV7-2; TRBD2 reflects the table's D call only, with no check against the DNA. CDR1 SGHTA and CDR2 FQGNSA come from the germline V gene. The CDR3 is 10 amino acids in total, end residues counted. The CDR3 loop is CASSKRDLNT.

A word on this clonotype: An end of the junction does not agree with germline; a read error may underlie this. This rearrangement joins TRBV29-1 to TRBJ2-1; TRBD1 is a possible D gene (6 bases). The V gene's germline CDR1 is SQVTM and CDR2 ANQGSEA. CDR3 size: 12 residues. The CDR3 DNA sequence: TGCAGCGACTTAGGGGGTTGCAATGGGCAGTTCTTC. Protein: CSDLGGCNGQFF.